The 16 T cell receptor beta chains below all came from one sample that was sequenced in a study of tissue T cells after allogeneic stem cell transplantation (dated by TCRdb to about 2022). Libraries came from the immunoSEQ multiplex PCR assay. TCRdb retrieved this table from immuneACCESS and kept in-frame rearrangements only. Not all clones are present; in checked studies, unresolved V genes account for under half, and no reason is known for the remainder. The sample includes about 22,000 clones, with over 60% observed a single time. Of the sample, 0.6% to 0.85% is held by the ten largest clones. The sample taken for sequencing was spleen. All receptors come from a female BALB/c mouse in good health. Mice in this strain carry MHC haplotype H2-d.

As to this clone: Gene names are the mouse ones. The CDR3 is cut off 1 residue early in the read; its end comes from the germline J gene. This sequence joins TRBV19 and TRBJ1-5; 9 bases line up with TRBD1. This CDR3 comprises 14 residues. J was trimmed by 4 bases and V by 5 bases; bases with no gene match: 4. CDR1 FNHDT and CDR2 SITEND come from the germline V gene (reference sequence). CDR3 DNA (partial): TGTGCCAGCAGGAACAGGGGGCGAAACCAGGCTCCGCTT. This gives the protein CASRNRGRNQAPL. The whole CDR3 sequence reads CASRNRGRNQAPLF.

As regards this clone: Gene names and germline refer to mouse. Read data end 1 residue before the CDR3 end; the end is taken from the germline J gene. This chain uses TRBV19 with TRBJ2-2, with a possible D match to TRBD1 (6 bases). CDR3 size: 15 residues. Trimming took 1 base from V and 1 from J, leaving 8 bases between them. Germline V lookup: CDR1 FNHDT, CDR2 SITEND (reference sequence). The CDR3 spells CASSIKGVNTGQLYF. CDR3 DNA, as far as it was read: TGTGCCAGCAGTATAAAGGGGGTAAACACCGGGCAGCTCTAC.

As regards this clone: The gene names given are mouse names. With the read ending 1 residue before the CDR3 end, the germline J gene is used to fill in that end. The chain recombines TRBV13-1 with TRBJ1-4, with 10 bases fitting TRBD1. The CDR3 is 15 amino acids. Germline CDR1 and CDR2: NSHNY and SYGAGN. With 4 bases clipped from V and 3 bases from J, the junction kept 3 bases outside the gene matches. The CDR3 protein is CASSSGTGANERLFF. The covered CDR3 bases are TGTGCCAGCAGTTCCGGGACAGGGGCCAACGAAAGATTATTT.

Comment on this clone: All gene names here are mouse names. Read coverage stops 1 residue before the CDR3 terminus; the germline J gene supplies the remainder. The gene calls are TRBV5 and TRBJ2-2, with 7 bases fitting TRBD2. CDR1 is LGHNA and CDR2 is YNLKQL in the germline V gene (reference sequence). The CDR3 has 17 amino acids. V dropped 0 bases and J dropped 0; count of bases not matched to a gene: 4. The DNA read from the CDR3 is TGTGCCAGCAGCCAAGATGTGCTGGGGGCAAACACCGGGCAGCTCTAC. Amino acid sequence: CASSQDVLGANTGQLY. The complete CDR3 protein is CASSQDVLGANTGQLYF.

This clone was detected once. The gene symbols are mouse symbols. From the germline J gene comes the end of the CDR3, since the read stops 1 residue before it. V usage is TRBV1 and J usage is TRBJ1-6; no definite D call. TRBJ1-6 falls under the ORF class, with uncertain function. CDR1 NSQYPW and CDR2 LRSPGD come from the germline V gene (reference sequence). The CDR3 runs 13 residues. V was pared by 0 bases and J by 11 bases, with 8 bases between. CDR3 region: CTCSADLGTPLYF. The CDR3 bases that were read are TGCACCTGCAGTGCAGATCTTGGGACGCCCCTCTAC.

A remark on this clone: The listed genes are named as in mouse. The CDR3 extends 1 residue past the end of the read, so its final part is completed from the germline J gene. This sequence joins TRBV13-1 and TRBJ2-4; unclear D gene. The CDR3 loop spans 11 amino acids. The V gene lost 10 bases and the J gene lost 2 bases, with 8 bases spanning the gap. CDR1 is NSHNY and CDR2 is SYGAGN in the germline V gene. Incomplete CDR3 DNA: TGTGCCGTACAAAATCAAAACACCTTGTAC. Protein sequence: CAVQNQNTLY. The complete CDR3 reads CAVQNQNTLYF.

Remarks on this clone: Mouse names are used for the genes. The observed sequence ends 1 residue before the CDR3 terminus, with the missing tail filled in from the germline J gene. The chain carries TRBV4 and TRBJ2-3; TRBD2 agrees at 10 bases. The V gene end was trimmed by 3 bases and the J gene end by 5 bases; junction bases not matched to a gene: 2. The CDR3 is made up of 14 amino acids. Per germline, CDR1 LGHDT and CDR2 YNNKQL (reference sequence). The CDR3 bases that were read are TGTGCCAGCAGCTACTGGGGGGGCGGAGAAACGCTGTAT. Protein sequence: CASSYWGGGETLY. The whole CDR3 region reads CASSYWGGGETLYF.

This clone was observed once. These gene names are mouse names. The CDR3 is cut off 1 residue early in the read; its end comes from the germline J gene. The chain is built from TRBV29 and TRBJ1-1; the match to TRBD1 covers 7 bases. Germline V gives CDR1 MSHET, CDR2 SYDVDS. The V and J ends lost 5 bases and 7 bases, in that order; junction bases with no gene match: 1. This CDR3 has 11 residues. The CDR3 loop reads CASSPGGEVFF. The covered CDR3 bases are TGTGCTAGCAGTCCAGGGGGAGAAGTCTTC.

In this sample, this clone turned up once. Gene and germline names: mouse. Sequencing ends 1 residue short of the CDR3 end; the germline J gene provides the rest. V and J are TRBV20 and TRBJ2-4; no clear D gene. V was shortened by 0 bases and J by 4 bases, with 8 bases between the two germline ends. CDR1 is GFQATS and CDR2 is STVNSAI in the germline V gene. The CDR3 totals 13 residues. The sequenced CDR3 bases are TGTGGTGCTAGGGAGAGGGTAGAAAACACCTTGTAC. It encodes CGARERVENTLY. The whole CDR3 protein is CGARERVENTLYF.

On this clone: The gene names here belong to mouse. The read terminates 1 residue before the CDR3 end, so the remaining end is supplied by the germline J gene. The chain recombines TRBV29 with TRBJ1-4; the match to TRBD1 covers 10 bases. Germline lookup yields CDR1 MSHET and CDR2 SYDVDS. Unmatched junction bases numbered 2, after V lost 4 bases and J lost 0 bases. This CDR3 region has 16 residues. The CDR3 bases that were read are TGTGCTAGCAGTTGGGGGACAGGGGTTTCCAACGAAAGATTATTT. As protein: CASSWGTGVSNERLF. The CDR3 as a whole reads CASSWGTGVSNERLFF. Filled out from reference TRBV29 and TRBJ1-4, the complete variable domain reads DMKVTQMPRYLIKRMGENVLLECGQDMSHETMYWYRQDPGLGLQLIYISYDVDSNSEGDIPKGYRVSRKKREHFSLILDSAKTNQTSVYFCASSWGTGVSNERLFFGHGTKLSVL.

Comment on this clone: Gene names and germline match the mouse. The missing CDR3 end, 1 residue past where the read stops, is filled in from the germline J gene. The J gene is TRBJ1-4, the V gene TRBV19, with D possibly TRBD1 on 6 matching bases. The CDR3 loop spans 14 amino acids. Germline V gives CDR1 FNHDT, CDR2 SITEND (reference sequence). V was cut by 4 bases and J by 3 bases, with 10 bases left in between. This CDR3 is CASSRQVTNERLFF. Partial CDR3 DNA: TGTGCCAGCAGTCGACAGGTGACCAACGAAAGATTATTT.

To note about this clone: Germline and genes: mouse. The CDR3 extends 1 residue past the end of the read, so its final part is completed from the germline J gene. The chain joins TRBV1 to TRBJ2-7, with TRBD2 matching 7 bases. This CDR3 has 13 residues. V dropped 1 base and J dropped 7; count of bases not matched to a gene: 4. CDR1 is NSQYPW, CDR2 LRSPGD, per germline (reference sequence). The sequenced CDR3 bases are TGCACCTGCAGTGCAGTGGGGGGTGGGGAACAGTAC. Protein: CTCSAVGGGEQY. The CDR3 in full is CTCSAVGGGEQYF.

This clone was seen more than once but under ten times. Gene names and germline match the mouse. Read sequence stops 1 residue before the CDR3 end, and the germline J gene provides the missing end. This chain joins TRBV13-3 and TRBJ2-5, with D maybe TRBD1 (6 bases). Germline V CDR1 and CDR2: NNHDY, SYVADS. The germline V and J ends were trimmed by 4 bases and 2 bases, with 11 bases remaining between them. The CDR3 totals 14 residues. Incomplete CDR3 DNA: TGTGCCAGCAGTACCGGGACAAGCCAAGACACCCAGTAC. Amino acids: CASSTGTSQDTQY. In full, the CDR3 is CASSTGTSQDTQYF.

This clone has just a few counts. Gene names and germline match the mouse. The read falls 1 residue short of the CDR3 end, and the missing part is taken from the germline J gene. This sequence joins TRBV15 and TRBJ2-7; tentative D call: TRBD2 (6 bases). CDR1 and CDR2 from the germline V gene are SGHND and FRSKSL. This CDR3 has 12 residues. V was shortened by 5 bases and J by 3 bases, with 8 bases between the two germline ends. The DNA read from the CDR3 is TGTGCCAGCAGTCCACTGGGCTATGAACAGTAC. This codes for CASSPLGYEQY. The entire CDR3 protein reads CASSPLGYEQYF.

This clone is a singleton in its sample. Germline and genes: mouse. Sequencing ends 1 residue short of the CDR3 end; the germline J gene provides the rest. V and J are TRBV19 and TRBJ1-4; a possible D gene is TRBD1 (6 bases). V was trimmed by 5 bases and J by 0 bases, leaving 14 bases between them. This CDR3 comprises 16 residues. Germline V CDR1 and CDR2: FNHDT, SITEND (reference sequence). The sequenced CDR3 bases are TGTGCCAGCAGATTCCGGGGGGCGCTTTCCAACGAAAGATTATTT. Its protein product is CASRFRGALSNERLF. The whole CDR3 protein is CASRFRGALSNERLFF.

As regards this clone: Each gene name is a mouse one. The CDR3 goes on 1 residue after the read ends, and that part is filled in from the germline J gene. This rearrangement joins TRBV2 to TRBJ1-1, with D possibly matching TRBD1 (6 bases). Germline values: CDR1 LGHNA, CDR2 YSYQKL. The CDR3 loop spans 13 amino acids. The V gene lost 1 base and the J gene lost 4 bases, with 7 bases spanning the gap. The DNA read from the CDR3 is TGTGCCAGCAGCCAAGGGGACATCACAGAAGTCTTC. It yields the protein CASSQGDITEVF. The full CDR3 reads CASSQGDITEVFF.